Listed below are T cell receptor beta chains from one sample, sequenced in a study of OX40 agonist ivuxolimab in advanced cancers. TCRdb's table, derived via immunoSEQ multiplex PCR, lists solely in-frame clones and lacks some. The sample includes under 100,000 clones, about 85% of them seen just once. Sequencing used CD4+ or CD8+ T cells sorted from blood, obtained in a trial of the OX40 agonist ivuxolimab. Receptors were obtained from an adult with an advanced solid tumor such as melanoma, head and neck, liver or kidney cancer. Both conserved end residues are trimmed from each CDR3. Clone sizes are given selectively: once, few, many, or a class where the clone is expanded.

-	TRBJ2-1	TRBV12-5	ASANSRERGNNEQF
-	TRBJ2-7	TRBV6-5	ASSTRSYEQY
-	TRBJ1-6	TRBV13	ASSLGGQYNSPLH
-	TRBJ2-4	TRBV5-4	ASSQLGGGLAKNIQY
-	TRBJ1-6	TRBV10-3	AISIYGGGDSPLH
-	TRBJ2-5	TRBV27	ASTLTGQGGETQY
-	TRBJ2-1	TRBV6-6	ASRPTGSYNEQF
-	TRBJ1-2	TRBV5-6	ASTAQGLNGYT
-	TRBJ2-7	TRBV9	ASSSRDKLRGEQY
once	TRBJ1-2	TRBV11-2	ASSHDRDRGDGYT
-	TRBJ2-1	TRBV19	ASSHPTSGRRGFNEQF
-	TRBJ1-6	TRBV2	ASSEQGRDSPLH
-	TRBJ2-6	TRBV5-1	ASSQTPDGANVLT
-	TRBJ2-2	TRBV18	ASSSTSGETGELF
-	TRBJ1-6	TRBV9	ASSPGGSPLH
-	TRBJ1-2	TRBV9	ASSVSSPGLQGKT
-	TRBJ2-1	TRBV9	ASSVEQGLGEQF
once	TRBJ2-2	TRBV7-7	ASSSGTAGTTNTGELF
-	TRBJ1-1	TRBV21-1	ASSKGTGSYTEAF
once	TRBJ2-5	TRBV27	ASSLTSGGLWETQY
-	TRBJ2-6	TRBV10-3	AISEKHAMSSGANVLT
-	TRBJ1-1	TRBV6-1	ASEPGQGSTEAF
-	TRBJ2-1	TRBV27	ASGVLRNEQF
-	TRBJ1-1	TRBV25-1	ASSEYQEGTEAF
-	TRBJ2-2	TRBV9	ASSVWSGRAGTGELF
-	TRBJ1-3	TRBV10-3	AISELGASGNTIY
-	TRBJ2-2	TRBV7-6	ASSPFTSGSSWTGELF
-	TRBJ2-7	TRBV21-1	ASSKVVGYEQY